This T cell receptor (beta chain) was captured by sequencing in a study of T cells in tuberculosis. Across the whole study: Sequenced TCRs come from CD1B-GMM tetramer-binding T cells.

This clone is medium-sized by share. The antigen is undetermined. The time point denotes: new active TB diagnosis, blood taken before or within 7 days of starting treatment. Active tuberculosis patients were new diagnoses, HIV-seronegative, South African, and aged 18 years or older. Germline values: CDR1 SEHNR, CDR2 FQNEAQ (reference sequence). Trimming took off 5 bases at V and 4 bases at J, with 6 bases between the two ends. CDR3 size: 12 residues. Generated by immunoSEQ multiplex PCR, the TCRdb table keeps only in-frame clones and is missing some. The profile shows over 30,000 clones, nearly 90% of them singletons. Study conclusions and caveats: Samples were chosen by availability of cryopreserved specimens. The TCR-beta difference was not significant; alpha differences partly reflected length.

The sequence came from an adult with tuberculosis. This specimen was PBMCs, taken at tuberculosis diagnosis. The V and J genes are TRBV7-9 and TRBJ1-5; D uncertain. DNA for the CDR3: TGTGCCAGCAGCCTGGAGAATCAGCCCCAGCATTTT. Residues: CASSLENQPQHF. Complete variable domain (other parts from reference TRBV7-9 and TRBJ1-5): DTGVSQNPRHKITKRGQNVTFRCDPISEHNRLYWYRQTLGQGPEFLTYFQNEAQLEKSRLLSDRFSAERPKGSFSTLEIQRTEQGDSAMYLCASSLENQPQHFGDGTRLSIL.